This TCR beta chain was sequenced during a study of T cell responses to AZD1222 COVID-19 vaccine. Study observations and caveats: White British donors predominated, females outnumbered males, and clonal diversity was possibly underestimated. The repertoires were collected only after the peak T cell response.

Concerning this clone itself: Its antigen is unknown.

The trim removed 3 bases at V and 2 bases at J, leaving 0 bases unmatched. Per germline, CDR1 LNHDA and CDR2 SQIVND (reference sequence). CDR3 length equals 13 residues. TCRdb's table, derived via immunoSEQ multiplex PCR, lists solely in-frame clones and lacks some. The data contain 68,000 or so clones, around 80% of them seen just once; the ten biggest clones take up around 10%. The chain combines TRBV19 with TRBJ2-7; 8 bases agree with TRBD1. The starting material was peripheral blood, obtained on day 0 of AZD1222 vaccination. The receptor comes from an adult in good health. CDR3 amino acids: CASSMTGAYEQYF. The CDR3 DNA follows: TGTGCCAGTAGTATGACAGGGGCCTACGAGCAGTACTTC.